This T cell receptor beta chain was found in a study of blood T cell repertoires in COVID-19. Study summary: From the United States, Italy and Spain came samples of acute and convalescent COVID-19.

The CDR3 runs to 16 residues. CDR1 is SGHDN, CDR2 FVKESK, per germline. The germline V and J ends were trimmed by 4 bases and 1 base, with 16 bases remaining between them. Participant-reported clinical history was the basis for cohort assignment. Method: immunoSEQ multiplex PCR; TCRdb's copy keeps in-frame clones and lacks some. In the table there are some 270,000 clones, 70% to 90% of which are singletons. The J gene is TRBJ2-5, the V gene TRBV14; maybe TRBD2 (5 bases). The TCR originated in a woman under 40 who had recovered from COVID-19. The sequencing input was PBMCs or T cells enriched from blood (not recorded which). CDR3 in amino acids: CASSPHLKRSQETQYF. CDR3 sequence (DNA): TGTGCCAGCAGCCCCCACCTCAAGCGGAGCCAAGAGACCCAGTACTTC.